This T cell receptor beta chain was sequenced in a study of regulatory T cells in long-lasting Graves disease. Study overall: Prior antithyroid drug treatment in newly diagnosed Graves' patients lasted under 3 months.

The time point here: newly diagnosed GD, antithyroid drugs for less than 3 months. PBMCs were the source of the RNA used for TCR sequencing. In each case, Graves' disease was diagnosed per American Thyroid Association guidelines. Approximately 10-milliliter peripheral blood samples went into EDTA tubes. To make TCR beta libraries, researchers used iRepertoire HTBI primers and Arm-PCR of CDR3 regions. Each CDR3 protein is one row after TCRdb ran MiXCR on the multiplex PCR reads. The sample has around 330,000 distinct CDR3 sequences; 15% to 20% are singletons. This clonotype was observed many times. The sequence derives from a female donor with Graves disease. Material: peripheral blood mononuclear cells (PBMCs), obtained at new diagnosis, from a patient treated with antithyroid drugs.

The CDR3 loop reads CASSLLGGDNYGYTF. DNA for the CDR3: TGTGCCAGCAGTTTATTGGGGGGTGATAACTATGGCTACACCTTC. The gene calls are TRBV28 and TRBJ1-2, with a tentative D call TRBD1 (5 bases). V was shortened by 1 base and J by 1 base, with 10 bases between the two germline ends. CDR1 and CDR2 from the germline V gene are MDHEN and SYDVKM. CDR3 length equals 15 residues.